The following is a T cell receptor (beta chain) sequence with its context. Its antigen is unidentified. The data stem from a study of cytomegalovirus exposure and HLA in healthy donors. Overall study: Earlier sequencing of some 170 million T cells yielded about 120 million unique TCR beta sequences. General observations from the study: Later analysis revealed greater clonal expansion in HLA-associated TCR beta chains than in equally common others. Confirmation was obtained in vitro that a few CMV-associated chains are specific for CMV antigens. Sequencing likely produced, as an artifact, a cluster of highly shared sequence variants.

Germline-derived CDR1 and CDR2 are MNHEY and SVGAGI. Trimming removed 6 bases from V and 1 base from J, with 10 bases in between. This CDR3 comprises 15 residues. The PCR contained 60 Vbeta and 13 Jbeta primers. Produced via immunoSEQ multiplex PCR; TCRdb's table is partial and in-frame only. This table has some 56,000 clones, 70% to 85% appearing once. The chain uses TRBV6-5 and TRBJ1-6; tentatively, D is TRBD1 (6 bases). What was sequenced was PBMCs. The receptor's source is a man aged 50-60 years in good health and CMV-seronegative. The CDR3 spells CASRWDNSYNSPLHF. CDR3 in DNA: TGTGCCAGCAGATGGGACAATTCCTATAATTCACCCCTCCACTTT.